The 26 T cell receptor beta chains below come from one sample, sequenced in a study of molecular identifiers for immune sequencing clone quantification. TCRdb re-derived calls from the PCR reads in MiXCR, one entry per CDR3 protein. The table has about 89,000 distinct CDR3 sequences, roughly 20% seen once. Sequenced sample: naive CD8+ T cells from blood, with Jurkat cell RNA spiked in. Documented subset: FACS-sorted CD8+CD4-CCR7+CD45RA+ naive T cells. The receptors shown here come from a human donor in good health. Some libraries in this study had Jurkat cell RNA spiked in.

This clonotype was found many times. The rearrangement joins TRBV29-1 to TRBJ1-2; 7 nucleotides agree with TRBD1. The length of the CDR3 is 12 residues. Germline CDR1 is SQVTM and CDR2 is ANQGSEA. Trimming removed 7 bases from V and 4 bases from J; junction bases left unmatched: 6. The CDR3 protein is CSADRETYGYTF. The DNA for the CDR3 is TGCAGCGCAGACAGGGAAACCTATGGCTACACCTTC. Full variable domain (outside the CDR3, taken from reference TRBV29-1 and TRBJ1-2): SAVISQKPSRDICQRGTSLTIQCQVDSQVTMMFWYRQQPGQSLTLIATANQGSEATYESGFVIDKFPISRPNLTFSTLTVSNMSPEDSSIYLCSADRETYGYTFGSGTRLTVV.

Regarding this clonotype: This could be a read error, since a much larger clone is one nucleotide away. CDR3 in amino acids: CACSWGVTDTQYF. Here the CDR3 DNA reads TGTGCCTGCAGTTGGGGAGTCACAGATACGCAGTATTTT. The chain has TRBV27 and TRBJ2-3; possible D gene TRBD2, 5 bases. CDR1 and CDR2 (germline): MNHEY, SMNVEV (reference sequence). The CDR3 has 13 amino acids.

There are many counts of this clonotype. The chain is built from TRBV28 and TRBJ2-7; 7 bases agree with TRBD2. Germline values: CDR1 MDHEN, CDR2 SYDVKM. The CDR3 runs 15 residues. Trimming removed 4 bases from V and 2 bases from J; junction bases left unmatched: 8. CDR3 in amino acids: CASSSPRLAAYEQYF. Here the CDR3 DNA reads TGTGCCAGCAGTTCCCCTAGACTAGCTGCCTACGAGCAGTACTTC.

This clonotype was counted many times. This chain connects TRBV5-4 to TRBJ2-7, with TRBD1 matching over 11 bases. Germline values: CDR1 SGHNT, CDR2 YYREEE (reference sequence). Trimming took 2 bases from V and 7 from J; bases not matched to a gene: 5. CDR3 size: 14 residues. CDR3 loop: CASSLGQGALEQYF. The CDR3 nucleotides are TGTGCCAGCAGCTTAGGACAGGGGGCGCTTGAGCAGTACTTC.

This clonotype was counted at least ten times. V and J are TRBV7-9 and TRBJ1-1; 7 bases align to TRBD1. The CDR3 spans 15 residues. CDR1 and CDR2 from the germline V gene are SEHNR and FQNEAQ (reference sequence). Losses at the gene ends were 6 bases for V and 0 bases for J; bases not matched to a gene: 7. This CDR3 reads CASSTGQQMNTEAFF. For the CDR3, the DNA is TGTGCCAGCAGTACGGGACAGCAAATGAACACTGAAGCTTTCTTT.

This clonotype was seen ten or more times. This chain uses TRBV5-1 with TRBJ1-3, with 7 bases lining up with TRBD1. Germline V gene data show CDR1 as SGHRS and CDR2 as YFSETQ. The J segment lost 0 bases and the V segment lost 0 bases, leaving 3 bases of the junction unmatched. CDR3 length: 16 amino acids. DNA of the CDR3: TGCGCCAGCAGCTTGGAGGGACAGAGCTCTGGAAACACCATATATTTT. Protein: CASSLEGQSSGNTIYF.

This clonotype was seen repeatedly, ten times or more. The chain carries TRBV5-1 and TRBJ2-1; 7 bases map to TRBD2. In germline, CDR1 is SGHRS, CDR2 YFSETQ. This CDR3 is built from 15 residues. V dropped 4 bases and J dropped 6; count of bases not matched to a gene: 10. The CDR3 protein is CASSPSSGGPNEQFF. CDR3 nucleotide sequence: TGCGCCAGCAGCCCCTCATCGGGAGGCCCCAATGAGCAGTTCTTC.

This clonotype showed up many times. The chain combines TRBV7-7 with TRBJ1-5; D gene ambiguous. The V end lost 5 bases, the J end lost 4 bases, and 15 bases lay between the germline ends. The CDR3 consists of 15 residues. Germline CDR1 is SSHAT and CDR2 is FNYEAQ (reference sequence). The CDR3, as DNA: TGTGCCAGCAGCCCTACGATCGGGCCAAATCAGCCCCAGCATTTT. Translation gives CASSPTIGPNQPQHF.

CDR3 DNA sequence: TGTGCCGGCACCGAACTTAAGTTCTCAAGTCAGCCCCAGCATTTT. This sequence encodes CAGTELKFSSQPQHF. The gene calls are TRBV28 and TRBJ1-5; D call uncertain. V was shortened by 11 bases and J by 6 bases, with 23 bases between the two germline ends. This CDR3 spans 15 amino acids. Germline V gene lookup returns CDR1 MDHEN and CDR2 SYDVKM. The complete variable domain, with remaining parts taken from reference TRBV28 and TRBJ1-5, reads DVKVTQSSRYLVKRTGEKVFLECVQDMDHENMFWYRQDPGLGLRLIYFSYDVKMKEKGDIPEGYSVSREKKERFSLILESASTNQTSMYLCAGTELKFSSQPQHFGDGTRLSIL.

This clonotype was counted many times. This chain links TRBV30 with TRBJ2-1; no clear D. Germline CDR1 is GTSNPN and CDR2 is SVGIG (reference sequence). The CDR3 runs 11 residues. Between the trimmed V and J ends, which lost 3 bases and 5 bases, there was a span of 5 bases. The CDR3 region is CAWRPHNEQFF. For the CDR3, the DNA is TGTGCCTGGAGACCTCACAATGAGCAGTTCTTC.

There are many counts of this clonotype. The chain is built from TRBV6-6 and TRBJ2-1; D not resolved. Trimming took 4 bases from V and 10 from J, leaving 11 bases between them. The germline V gene has CDR1 MNHNY and CDR2 SVGAGI (reference sequence). The CDR3 covers 12 residues. The CDR3 is CASSFTLGEQFF. CDR3 sequence (DNA): TGTGCCAGCAGTTTCACTCTGGGAGAGCAGTTCTTC.

At least ten counts were recorded for this clonotype. The V and J genes are TRBV7-2 and TRBJ2-2; a weak D match, TRBD1 (7 bases). The V end lost 9 bases, the J end lost 6 bases, and 17 bases lay between the germline ends. Per germline, CDR1 SGHTA and CDR2 FQGNSA. The CDR3 is 14 amino acids. The CDR3 region is CASRRDSGSGELFF. The CDR3 bases are TGTGCCAGTCGGCGGGACAGCGGATCCGGGGAGCTGTTTTTT.

This clonotype was recorded at least ten times. J is TRBJ2-6 and V is TRBV7-9; 7 bases align to TRBD1. V lost 2 bases, J lost 0 bases, and 1 base stayed unmatched. The CDR3 loop spans 16 amino acids. Germline V gene data show CDR1 as SEHNR and CDR2 as FQNEAQ (reference sequence). CDR3 sequence: CASSLRTGSGANVLTF. In DNA, the CDR3 is TGTGCCAGCAGCTTAAGGACAGGCTCTGGGGCCAACGTCCTGACTTTC. Full variable domain (remainder filled in from reference TRBV7-9 and TRBJ2-6): DTGVSQNPRHKITKRGQNVTFRCDPISEHNRLYWYRQTLGQGPEFLTYFQNEAQLEKSRLLSDRFSAERPKGSFSTLEIQRTEQGDSAMYLCASSLRTGSGANVLTFGAGSRLTVL.

This clonotype was seen a few times. It may be a read error: a sequence one base away is much more abundant. The J gene is TRBJ2-5, the V gene TRBV29-1, with D perhaps TRBD1 (6 bases). The V gene's germline CDR1 is SQVTM and CDR2 ANQGSEA. Trimming pared 7 bases from V and 9 bases from J, leaving 24 bases between. The CDR3 extends over 14 amino acids. DNA of the CDR3: TGCAGCGCCGGGACACCCTTGGAGTTCGAGGCCCAGTACTTC. As protein: CSAGTPLEFEAQYF.

This clonotype was picked up many times. The chain is built from TRBV12-5 and TRBJ2-3; TRBD2 aligns across 10 bases. Unmatched junction bases numbered 5, after V lost 5 bases and J lost 0 bases. CDR3 size: 16 residues. Germline lookup yields CDR1 LGHNT and CDR2 FRNRAP. The CDR3 DNA reads TGTGCTAGTGGTCTAGCGGGGGCCTATAGCACAGATACGCAGTATTTT. The encoded protein is CASGLAGAYSTDTQYF.

With respect to this clonotype: With a much larger clone just one base away, this may be a read error. The CDR3 DNA follows: TGCGCCAGCAGTGTGTCGCGGGGTCCCCAGCATTTT. The encoded protein is CASSVSRGPQHF. V gene TRBV10-2 combines with J gene TRBJ1-5; no clear D gene. V was trimmed by 4 bases and J by 10 bases, leaving 11 bases between them. Germline V gene lookup returns CDR1 WSHSY and CDR2 SAAADI. The CDR3 sequence is 12 residues long.

Remarks on this clonotype: With a much larger clone just one base away, this may be a read error. This sequence joins TRBV4-3 and TRBJ1-2; TRBD1 matches at 11 bases. The CDR3 has 18 residues. The germline V gene encodes CDR1 LGHNA and CDR2 YSLEER. The CDR3 DNA sequence: TGCGCCTGCAGCCAAGATCTAGGACAGGGGGCGACTAGCTATGGCTACACCTTC. The encoded protein is CACSQDLGQGATSYGYTF.

This clonotype was found many times. V gene TRBV7-9 combines with J gene TRBJ1-3; D ambiguous. The CDR3 contains 15 residues. The V end lost 2 bases, the J end lost 0 bases, and 8 bases lay between the germline ends. Looked up from germline, CDR1 is SEHNR and CDR2 is FQNEAQ (reference sequence). This CDR3 is CASSLWRSSGNTIYF. As DNA, the CDR3 is TGTGCCAGCAGCTTATGGCGGTCCTCTGGAAACACCATATATTTT. Together with reference TRBV7-9 and TRBJ1-3, the CDR3 gives the full variable domain: DTGVSQNPRHKITKRGQNVTFRCDPISEHNRLYWYRQTLGQGPEFLTYFQNEAQLEKSRLLSDRFSAERPKGSFSTLEIQRTEQGDSAMYLCASSLWRSSGNTIYFGEGSWLTVV.

The chain links TRBV27 to TRBJ2-1; 7 positions match TRBD2. V dropped 5 bases and J dropped 8; count of bases not matched to a gene: 15. Germline V gene data show CDR1 as MNHEY and CDR2 as SMNVEV (reference sequence). The CDR3 has 16 residues. The CDR3 DNA reads as TGTGCCAGCAGTACCCGGTCGGGGCGGGAGTTCGATGAGCAGTTCTTC. This sequence encodes CASSTRSGREFDEQFF.

The V and J genes are TRBV4-1 and TRBJ1-1; no reliable D call. Trimming left V 6 bases short and J 4 bases short, with 21 bases between. This CDR3 spans 16 amino acids. CDR1 MGHRA and CDR2 YSYEKL come from the germline V gene. CDR3 DNA: TGCGCCAGCAGTGTGTTGAAGACGGGGAGGAGCACTGAAGCTTTCTTT. Its translation is CASSVLKTGRSTEAFF.

This clonotype was detected ten times or more. V gene TRBV9 combines with J gene TRBJ2-7; 9 nucleotides agree with TRBD1. The CDR3 consists of 15 residues. J was trimmed by 6 bases and V by 0 bases; bases with no gene match: 7. Looked up from germline, CDR1 is SGDLS and CDR2 is YYNGEE. CDR3 DNA: TGTGCCAGCAGCGTAGTGGGGGACAGGGTCGGCGAGCAGTACTTC. This gives the protein CASSVVGDRVGEQYF.

This clonotype was counted once. Since a much larger clone is just one base distant, this may be a read error. J is TRBJ1-5 and V is TRBV20-1; TRBD1 matches at 7 bases. The CDR3 consists of 16 residues. J gave up 4 bases and V 4 bases, and 13 bases lay outside the gene matches. Germline V gene lookup returns CDR1 DFQATT and CDR2 SNEGSKA (reference sequence). CDR3 amino acids: CSATFDRVFSNQPQHF. CDR3 nucleotide sequence: TGCAGTGCTACCTTCGACAGGGTCTTCAGTAATCAGCCCCAGCATTTT.

Comment on this clonotype: This may arise from a read error, as a much more abundant clone is one base away. This rearrangement joins TRBV27 to TRBJ1-5; TRBD1 might be the D (5 bases). Germline values: CDR1 MNHEY, CDR2 SMNVEV (reference sequence). The CDR3 length is 15 residues. With 5 bases removed from V and 4 bases from J, the gap between germline ends came to 15 bases. The CDR3 nucleotides are TGTGCCAGCAGTCTTGCGTTACAGGTGAATCAGCCCCAGCATTTT. This sequence encodes CASSLALQVNQPQHF.

This clonotype was seen ten or more times. The CDR3, as DNA: TGCAGCGCTGTTGACAGGGGTGCTGAAGCTTTCTTT. Amino acids: CSAVDRGAEAFF. The chain links TRBV29-1 to TRBJ1-1, with TRBD1 identical over 8 bases. The V and J ends lost 7 bases and 6 bases, in that order; junction bases with no gene match: 7. The CDR3 totals 12 residues. CDR1 SQVTM and CDR2 ANQGSEA come from the germline V gene. Full variable domain (remainder filled in from reference TRBV29-1 and TRBJ1-1): SAVISQKPSRDICQRGTSLTIQCQVDSQVTMMFWYRQQPGQSLTLIATANQGSEATYESGFVIDKFPISRPNLTFSTLTVSNMSPEDSSIYLCSAVDRGAEAFFGQGTRLTVV.

This clonotype was picked up many times. The CDR3 reads CASSARIGAAETQYF. The CDR3 DNA follows: TGCGCCAGCAGCGCACGGATCGGGGCGGCGGAGACCCAGTACTTC. The chain combines TRBV4-1 with TRBJ2-5; perhaps D is TRBD1 or TRBD2 (5 bases each). CDR1 and CDR2 from the germline V gene are MGHRA and YSYEKL. Trimming stripped 5 bases from V and 5 bases from J, with 18 bases between. CDR3 size: 15 residues.

This clonotype was seen at least ten times. V gene TRBV7-9 combines with J gene TRBJ2-7; 9 bases align to TRBD1. The CDR3 sequence is 15 residues long. The V gene end was trimmed by 0 bases and the J gene end by 4 bases; junction bases not matched to a gene: 4. The germline V gene has CDR1 SEHNR and CDR2 FQNEAQ (reference sequence). The DNA of the CDR3 is TGTGCCAGCAGCTTAGCGCTCGGGACAGGGTACGAGCAGTACTTC. Its protein is CASSLALGTGYEQYF.